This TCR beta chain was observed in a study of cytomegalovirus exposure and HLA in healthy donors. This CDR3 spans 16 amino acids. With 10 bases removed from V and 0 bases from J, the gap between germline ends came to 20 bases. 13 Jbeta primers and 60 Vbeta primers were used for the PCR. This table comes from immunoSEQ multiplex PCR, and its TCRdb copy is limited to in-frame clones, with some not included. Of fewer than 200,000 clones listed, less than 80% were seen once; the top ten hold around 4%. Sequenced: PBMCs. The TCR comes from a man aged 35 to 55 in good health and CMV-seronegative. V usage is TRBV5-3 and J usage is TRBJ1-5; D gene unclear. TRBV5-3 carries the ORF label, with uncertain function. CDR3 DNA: TGTGCCGGGAGAGGAGGCCCCTATTATAGCAATCAGCCCCAGCATTTT. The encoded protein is CAGRGGPYYSNQPQHF.